The 30 T cell receptor beta chains below were found in one sample sequenced in a study of cytomegalovirus exposure and HLA in healthy donors. The PCR made use of 60 Vbeta and 13 Jbeta primers. Sequencing used immunoSEQ multiplex PCR; TCRdb keeps in-frame clones, though not all of them. Across more than 90,000 clones, the top ten clones capture 3.7% of the sample. The sequencing input was PBMCs. The receptors were sampled from a man aged 25-40 years in good health and CMV-seronegative.

The V call is TRBV4-1, the J call TRBJ1-2, with TRBD1 matching 10 bases. The V and J ends lost 4 bases and 3 bases, in that order; junction bases with no gene match: 2. There are 14 residues in the CDR3. Germline V gene lookup returns CDR1 MGHRA and CDR2 YSYEKL. For the CDR3, the DNA is TGCGCCAGCAGCCCGGACAGGGGGGACTATGGCTACACCTTC. Residues: CASSPDRGDYGYTF.

On this clone itself: The sample has other DNA sequences that encode this CDR3 too. The J gene is TRBJ1-1, the V gene TRBV6-5; a possible D gene is TRBD1 (5 bases). This CDR3 has 14 residues. Trimming cost V 2 bases and J 2 bases, with 9 bases left between them. Looked up from germline, CDR1 is MNHEY and CDR2 is SVGAGI. The CDR3 loop reads CASSYGRANTEAFF. The CDR3 DNA reads TGTGCCAGCAGTTACGGCAGGGCTAACACTGAAGCTTTCTTT.

CDR3: CASSQGLRDRLNTEAFF. The CDR3 region has the DNA TGTGCCAGCAGCCAAGGTTTGCGTGACAGGTTGAACACTGAAGCTTTCTTT. This chain links TRBV14 with TRBJ1-1; maybe TRBD1 (6 bases). This CDR3 is 17 amino acids long. The germline gives CDR1 SGHDN, CDR2 FVKESK. V lost 1 base and J lost 0, with 15 bases in between.

The rearrangement uses TRBV10-3 and TRBJ1-2; 11 bases are shared with TRBD1. This CDR3 comprises 13 residues. The V gene's germline CDR1 is ENHRY and CDR2 SYGVKD. V lost 7 bases and J lost 6; bases outside the gene matches: 4. The CDR3 nucleotides read TGTGCCATCACCGGACAGGGGGCCGATGGCTACACCTTC. It codes for CAITGQGADGYTF.

The chain combines TRBV7-2 with TRBJ1-3; D not resolved. V dropped 0 bases and J dropped 4 bases, with 13 bases sitting between them. This CDR3 spans 16 amino acids. The germline V gene encodes CDR1 SGHTA and CDR2 FQGNSA. The CDR3 loop reads CASSLAIGVAGNTIYF. CDR3 bases: TGTGCCAGCAGCTTAGCGATTGGGGTAGCGGGAAACACCATATATTTT.

The chain uses TRBV19 and TRBJ2-5; maybe TRBD2 (6 bases). The germline CDR1 and CDR2 sequences are LNHDA and SQIVND (reference sequence). V was cut by 5 bases and J by 5 bases, with 24 bases left in between. The CDR3 runs 17 residues. CDR3 residues: CASSGRWDGGFGETQYF. CDR3 bases: TGTGCCAGTAGTGGCCGGTGGGACGGAGGGTTCGGGGAGACCCAGTACTTC.

This sequence joins TRBV6-1 and TRBJ1-2; 10 bases are a match to TRBD1. CDR1 is MNHNS, CDR2 SASEGT, per germline. The CDR3 totals 15 residues. V lost 3 bases, J lost 3 bases, and 4 bases stayed unmatched. CDR3 DNA sequence: TGTGCCAGCAGTGACGGGACAGGGGAGTACTATGGCTACACCTTC. Translating gives CASSDGTGEYYGYTF.

CDR3 in amino acids: CASSSGTGVSRGYTF. The CDR3 coding sequence is TGTGCCAGCAGCTCCGGGACAGGGGTTAGTCGGGGCTACACCTTC. The chain has TRBV5-6 and TRBJ1-2; TRBD1 matches 10 bases. From germline, CDR1 is SGHDT and CDR2 YYEEEE. Trimming took 3 bases from V and 8 from J; bases not matched to a gene: 10. The CDR3 runs 15 residues.

The chain employs TRBV9 and TRBJ1-2; unclear D gene. The CDR3 covers 15 residues. The V end lost 0 bases, the J end lost 4 bases, and 13 bases lay between the germline ends. Germline V CDR1 and CDR2: SGDLS, YYNGEE. In DNA form, the CDR3 reads TGTGCCAGCAGCGTAGGAGGAGGGTATGGCTATGGCTACACCTTC. It codes for CASSVGGGYGYGYTF.

V and J are TRBV7-9 and TRBJ2-7; no clear D gene. CDR1 is SEHNR and CDR2 is FQNEAQ in the germline V gene (reference sequence). The CDR3 runs to 12 residues. Trimming pared 5 bases from V and 3 bases from J, leaving 8 bases between. The CDR3 is CASSPRHYEQYF. The CDR3 DNA sequence: TGTGCCAGCAGCCCCAGACACTACGAGCAGTACTTC.

V is TRBV5-1 and J is TRBJ2-1, with 8 bases matching TRBD1. The germline V gene encodes CDR1 SGHRS and CDR2 YFSETQ. The trim removed 0 bases at V and 7 bases at J, leaving 6 bases unmatched. This CDR3 has 15 amino acids. CDR3 nucleotides: TGCGCCAGCAGCTTGGCGGGACAGGAAATAAATGAGCAGTTCTTC. It yields the protein CASSLAGQEINEQFF.

In the case of this clone: Relative to the germline gene, one junction end is altered; a read error may explain this. The chain couples TRBV7-2 to TRBJ2-3; a weak D match, TRBD1 (7 bases). Germline CDR1 SGHTA, CDR2 FQGNSA. This CDR3 spans 15 amino acids. The CDR3 spells CACSLTSRGEATQYF. CDR3 nucleotide sequence: TGTGCCTGCAGCTTAACCTCCAGGGGGGAGGCTACGCAGTATTTT.

The V and J genes are TRBV9 and TRBJ2-6; 7 bases map to TRBD2. J was trimmed by 0 bases and V by 0 bases; bases with no gene match: 6. Germline V gene lookup returns CDR1 SGDLS and CDR2 YYNGEE. This CDR3 is built from 18 residues. CDR3 amino acids: CASSVDEGRASGANVLTF. DNA of the CDR3: TGTGCCAGCAGCGTAGATGAAGGGAGGGCCTCTGGGGCCAACGTCCTGACTTTC.

The CDR3 spells CASRPGTASGANVLTF. CDR3 sequence (DNA): TGTGCCAGTAGGCCAGGGACTGCTTCTGGGGCCAACGTCCTGACTTTC. The chain couples TRBV19 to TRBJ2-6, with D perhaps matching TRBD2 (6 bases). This CDR3 contains 16 residues. The germline V gene has CDR1 LNHDA and CDR2 SQIVND (reference sequence). The V end was cut by 6 bases, the J end by 1 base, with 13 bases between.

This sequence joins TRBV12-2 and TRBJ1-4; the table gives TRBD1 as D, unverified against the DNA. TRBV12-2 is designated a pseudogene. The CDR3 length is 12 residues. The CDR3 nucleotides are TGTGCAAGTCGCGACAATAATGAAAAACTGTTTTTT. This sequence encodes CASRDNNEKLFF.

With regard to this clone: Other DNA sequences from this sample encode an identical CDR3 as well. This sequence joins TRBV18 and TRBJ1-1; 12 bases match TRBD1. The germline V gene has CDR1 KGHSH and CDR2 LQKENI. There are 18 residues in the CDR3. V gave up 3 bases and J gave up 1 base; unmatched junction bases: 9. CDR3 loop: CASSPYLGTGGENTEAFF. CDR3 nucleotides: TGTGCCAGCTCACCGTATCTAGGGACAGGGGGCGAGAACACTGAAGCTTTCTTT.

The genes are TRBV5-1 and TRBJ2-2; 7 nucleotides align to TRBD1. The CDR3 is 15 residues long. Trimming cost V 5 bases and J 6 bases; bases outside gene matches: 10. Germline loops: CDR1 SGHRS, CDR2 YFSETQ. The chain's CDR3 is CASSPPWQGAGELFF. The CDR3 nucleotides read TGCGCCAGCAGTCCCCCTTGGCAGGGGGCCGGGGAGCTGTTTTTT.

This rearrangement joins TRBV2 to TRBJ1-1; unclear D gene. The CDR3 runs 13 residues. CDR1 and CDR2 (germline): SNHLY, FYNNEI. V lost 7 bases and J lost 4, with 13 bases in between. This CDR3 reads CASTAFRGTEAFF. For the CDR3, the DNA is TGTGCCAGCACCGCGTTCCGGGGCACTGAAGCTTTCTTT. Complete variable domain (other parts from reference TRBV2 and TRBJ1-1): EPEVTQTPSHQVTQMGQEVILRCVPISNHLYFYWYRQILGQKVEFLVSFYNNEISEKSEIFDDQFSVERPDGSNFTLKIRSTKLEDSAMYFCASTAFRGTEAFFGQGTRLTVV.

The chain links TRBV11-2 to TRBJ2-7; 12 nucleotides align to TRBD2. Germline V gives CDR1 SGHAT, CDR2 FQNNGV. The CDR3 has 15 amino acids. With V trimmed by 5 bases and J by 2 bases, 4 bases remained unmatched. The CDR3 spells CASSQGLAGTYEQYF. In nucleotides, the CDR3 is TGTGCCAGCAGCCAGGGACTAGCGGGCACCTACGAGCAGTACTTC.

The chain recombines TRBV15 with TRBJ2-7; TRBD1 agrees at 7 bases. The germline CDR1 and CDR2 sequences are LNHNV and YYDKDF (reference sequence). V lost 0 bases to trimming and J lost 9 bases; unmatched junction nucleotides: 11. The CDR3 runs 15 residues. Here the CDR3 reads CATSRDLTGPSRQYF. The CDR3 DNA reads TGTGCCACCAGCAGAGATTTGACAGGGCCCAGTAGGCAGTACTTC.

The chain couples TRBV6-6 to TRBJ1-2; 10 bases agree with TRBD1. This CDR3 spans 14 amino acids. Germline V gene sequence: CDR1 MNHNY, CDR2 SVGAGI (reference sequence). V was clipped by 5 bases and J by 4 bases; unmatched bases: 4. The CDR3 nucleotides read TGTGCCAGCAGTGACAGGGGGCAGGTCTATGGCTACACCTTC. Translated: CASSDRGQVYGYTF.

V gene TRBV19 combines with J gene TRBJ2-2, with D possibly TRBD2 on 5 matching bases. Deletions cut 3 bases from V and 1 base from J, with 12 bases between. The CDR3 spans 16 residues. Germline values: CDR1 LNHDA, CDR2 SQIVND (reference sequence). DNA of the CDR3: TGTGCCAGTAGTATTCTCCCGGGGTTGAACACCGGGGAGCTGTTTTTT. This translates into CASSILPGLNTGELFF.

The chain carries TRBV11-2 and TRBJ2-3; unclear D gene. CDR3 length equals 14 residues. Trimming took off 3 bases at V and 0 bases at J, with 7 bases between the two ends. In germline, CDR1 is SGHAT, CDR2 FQNNGV. CDR3 nucleotide sequence: TGTGCCAGCAGCTTGACACGTAGCACAGATACGCAGTATTTT. Translating gives CASSLTRSTDTQYF. The full variable domain, in which reference TRBV11-2 and TRBJ2-3 provide the parts outside the CDR3, is EAGVAQSPRYKIIEKRQSVAFWCNPISGHATLYWYQQILGQGPKLLIQFQNNGVVDDSQLPKDRFSAERLKGVDSTLKIQPAKLEDSAVYLCASSLTRSTDTQYFGPGTRLTVL.

This chain uses TRBV7-2 with TRBJ2-7; 10 bases match TRBD1. Germline V gene lookup returns CDR1 SGHTA and CDR2 FQGNSA. Losses at the gene ends were 5 bases for V and 4 bases for J; bases not matched to a gene: 8. There are 15 residues in the CDR3. The CDR3 DNA sequence: TGTGCCAGCAGCCACGGGACAGGGGACGGGTACGAGCAGTACTTC. Its translation: CASSHGTGDGYEQYF.

The rearrangement uses TRBV11-2 and TRBJ2-7, with D hard to call. Germline V gives CDR1 SGHAT, CDR2 FQNNGV. V lost 3 bases and J lost 7, with 13 bases in between. This CDR3 is built from 13 residues. CDR3 bases: TGTGCCAGCAGCTTCCCCAGCGCGATTGAGCAGTACTTC. Residues: CASSFPSAIEQYF.

The chain recombines TRBV7-2 with TRBJ2-1; TRBD2 matches 10 bases. V shed 2 bases, J shed 8 bases, and the junction held 12 bases outside the gene matches. CDR3 size: 17 residues. Germline values: CDR1 SGHTA, CDR2 FQGNSA. CDR3 residues: CASSLRSSGGLRDEQFF. CDR3 nucleotides: TGTGCCAGCAGCTTAAGGTCTAGCGGGGGCCTCCGAGATGAGCAGTTCTTC.

This sequence joins TRBV6-5 and TRBJ2-7; 8 nucleotides agree with TRBD1. Germline CDR1 and CDR2: MNHEY and SVGAGI. V was clipped by 2 bases and J by 0 bases; unmatched bases: 3. This CDR3 region has 15 residues. The CDR3 DNA sequence: TGTGCCAGCAGTTACGGGACAGGCTACTCCTACGAGCAGTACTTC. It translates to CASSYGTGYSYEQYF.

The chain couples TRBV7-8 to TRBJ2-7; the D gene is possibly TRBD1 (5 bases). CDR1 is SGHVS, CDR2 FQNEAQ, per germline. The CDR3 is 14 amino acids. Trimming left V 2 bases short and J 5 bases short, with 13 bases between. The CDR3 loop reads CASSLIRQLDEQYF. Here the CDR3 DNA reads TGTGCCAGCAGCTTAATTAGACAGTTGGACGAGCAGTACTTC.

CDR3 coding DNA: TGCGCCAGCAGCTTGACGGCGGAAGACACTGAAGCTTTCTTT. It codes for CASSLTAEDTEAFF. V usage is TRBV5-1 and J usage is TRBJ1-1, with unresolved D. This CDR3 comprises 14 residues. The germline V gene has CDR1 SGHRS and CDR2 YFSETQ. The V gene lost 1 base and the J gene lost 3 bases, with 10 bases spanning the gap.

This chain connects TRBV6-1 to TRBJ1-2; 9 nucleotides line up with TRBD1. J lost 5 bases, V lost 0 bases, and 7 bases had no gene match. CDR1 and CDR2 (germline): MNHNS, SASEGT. This CDR3 has 16 residues. The CDR3: CASSEAGGTGMYGYTF. The CDR3, as DNA: TGTGCCAGCAGTGAAGCGGGGGGGACAGGGATGTATGGCTACACCTTC.